Presented here are 12 T cell receptor beta chains from one specimen sequenced in a study of blood T cells in healthy people across ages. Then a second PCR, running about 6 to 12 cycles, was carried out with a sample-barcoded 5' primer and a J-beta primer mix. TCRdb analysed the 5' RACE reads with MiXCR anew, one entry per CDR3 protein. The top ten clones hold 10% to 15% of a sample with fewer than 950,000 distinct CDR3 sequences, about 34% of them seen once. Sequenced material: blood. These receptors all stem from a man aged 18 to 35 in good health.

V gene TRBV20-1 combines with J gene TRBJ1-2; D is unresolved. Trimming removed 6 bases at V and 2 bases at J, with 16 bases between. Germline values: CDR1 DFQATT, CDR2 SNEGSKA (reference sequence). The CDR3 has 14 amino acids. This CDR3 is CSAVSRQDNYGYTF. In DNA, the CDR3 is TGCAGTGCCGTGAGCAGGCAGGACAACTATGGCTACACCTTC.

The table lists this clonotype with many counts. The chain couples TRBV20-1 to TRBJ2-5; D may be TRBD1 (6 bases). CDR3 size: 12 residues. Trimming took 6 bases from V and 2 from J, leaving 10 bases between them. Germline V gene sequence: CDR1 DFQATT, CDR2 SNEGSKA (reference sequence). The CDR3 coding sequence is TGCAGTGCATTTGGACAGCAAGAGACCCAGTACTTC. As protein: CSAFGQQETQYF.

This clonotype has a handful of counts. V and J are TRBV7-2 and TRBJ2-7; D is possibly TRBD2 (5 bases). The CDR3 is 14 residues long. V shed 0 bases and J shed 0 bases, with 6 bases lying between them. Germline-derived CDR1 and CDR2 are SGHTA and FQGNSA. The DNA for the CDR3 is TGTGCCAGCAGCTTAGCGGCGGGCTCCTACGAGCAGTACTTC. Its translation: CASSLAAGSYEQYF.

The V call is TRBV5-5, the J call TRBJ1-2, with a weak D call TRBD1 (6 bases). Germline CDR1 SGHKS, CDR2 YYEKEE (reference sequence). V lost 5 bases to trimming and J lost 10 bases, with 18 bases between them. The CDR3 consists of 13 residues. CDR3 region: CASSTAGEDVYTF. As DNA, the CDR3 is TGTGCCAGCAGTACGGCAGGGGAGGATGTCTACACCTTC.

The chain carries TRBV20-1 and TRBJ2-5, with 7 bases that match TRBD2. This CDR3 has 12 residues. Germline CDR1 reads DFQATT; CDR2 reads SNEGSKA (reference sequence). Losses at the gene ends were 5 bases for V and 5 bases for J; bases not matched to a gene: 5. The CDR3 region is CSAGRGRETQYF. CDR3 nucleotides: TGCAGTGCTGGGAGGGGAAGGGAGACCCAGTACTTC.

V gene TRBV7-8 combines with J gene TRBJ2-1; D is uncertain. The CDR3 consists of 16 residues. CDR1 and CDR2 from the germline V gene are SGHVS and FQNEAQ. The V end lost 1 base, the J end lost 5 bases, and 15 bases lay between the germline ends. The CDR3 is CASSLGWSAPHNEQFF. CDR3 nucleotide sequence: TGTGCCAGCAGCTTAGGGTGGTCAGCGCCGCACAATGAGCAGTTCTTC. Together with reference TRBV7-8 and TRBJ2-1, the CDR3 gives the full variable domain: GAGVSQSPRYKVAKRGQDVALRCDPISGHVSLFWYQQALGQGPEFLTYFQNEAQLDKSGLPSDRFFAERPEGSVSTLKIQRTQQEDSAVYLCASSLGWSAPHNEQFFGPGTRLTVL.

The chain uses TRBV6-2 or TRBV6-3 and TRBJ2-7, with 8 bases identical to TRBD1. The junction had 19 bases not matched to a gene; V was cut back by 2 bases and J by 7 bases. This CDR3 comprises 18 residues. CDR1 MNHEY and CDR2 SVGEGT come from the germline V gene. The DNA of the CDR3 is TGTGCCAGCAGTTACCCGGACAGGGCAGAACCCCTTTACAATGAGCAGTACTTC. Translated, it gives CASSYPDRAEPLYNEQYF.

This clonotype was recorded at least ten times. The J gene is TRBJ2-1, the V gene TRBV6-6; D remains ambiguous. The CDR3 contains 13 residues. Germline assignment: CDR1 MNHNY and CDR2 SVGAGI (reference sequence). Trimming removed 0 bases from V and 7 bases from J, with 7 bases in between. CDR3 sequence: CASSYSAVNEQFF. In nucleotides, the CDR3 is TGTGCCAGCAGTTACTCGGCGGTGAATGAGCAGTTCTTC.

V gene TRBV2 combines with J gene TRBJ1-1; D is ambiguous. CDR3 size: 13 residues. V shed 3 bases and J shed 1 base, with 6 bases lying between them. The germline gives CDR1 SNHLY, CDR2 FYNNEI. CDR3 loop: CASSENSNTEAFF. In nucleotides, the CDR3 is TGTGCCAGCAGTGAGAATTCGAACACTGAAGCTTTCTTT.

The chain joins TRBV2 to TRBJ2-6; tentatively, D is TRBD1 (6 bases). Germline assignment: CDR1 SNHLY and CDR2 FYNNEI. V was cut by 5 bases and J by 3 bases, with 14 bases left in between. The CDR3 runs to 16 residues. The CDR3 DNA reads TGTGCCAGCAGTCGAGTTGGGGGCTTTGGGGCCAACGTCCTGACTTTC. It is translated as CASSRVGGFGANVLTF.

The chain combines TRBV7-2 with TRBJ2-1; 7 bases line up with TRBD2. CDR3 length equals 13 residues. Germline V gene sequence: CDR1 SGHTA, CDR2 FQGNSA. J was trimmed by 9 bases and V by 5 bases; bases with no gene match: 7. Here the CDR3 reads CASSRGAGIEQFF. CDR3 coding DNA: TGTGCCAGCAGCCGGGGAGCGGGGATTGAGCAGTTCTTC.

This clonotype was recorded once. This chain joins TRBV7-6 and TRBJ2-2; D is unresolved. This CDR3 is built from 13 residues. The germline gives CDR1 SGHVS, CDR2 FNYEAQ. V was pared by 5 bases and J by 8 bases, with 12 bases between. CDR3 amino acids: CASSGNSDGELFF. The CDR3 DNA is TGTGCCAGCAGCGGAAATTCCGATGGGGAGCTGTTTTTT. Supplemented by reference TRBV7-6 and TRBJ2-2, the full variable domain reads GAGVSQSPRYKVTKRGQDVALRCDPISGHVSLYWYRQALGQGPEFLTYFNYEAQQDKSGLPNDRFSAERPEGSISTLTIQRTEQRDSAMYRCASSGNSDGELFFGEGSRLTVL.